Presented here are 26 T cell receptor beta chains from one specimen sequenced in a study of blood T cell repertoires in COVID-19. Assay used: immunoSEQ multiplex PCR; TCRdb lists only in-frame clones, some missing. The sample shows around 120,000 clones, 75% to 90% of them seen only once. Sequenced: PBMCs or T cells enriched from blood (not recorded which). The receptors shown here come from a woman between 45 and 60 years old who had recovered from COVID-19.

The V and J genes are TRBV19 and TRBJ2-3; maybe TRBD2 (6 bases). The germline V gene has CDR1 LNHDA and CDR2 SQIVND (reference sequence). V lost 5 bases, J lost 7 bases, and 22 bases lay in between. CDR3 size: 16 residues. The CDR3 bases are TGTGCCAGTAGTTATCGGGGAAAAGCGGGTGATAATACGCAGTATTTT. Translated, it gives CASSYRGKAGDNTQYF. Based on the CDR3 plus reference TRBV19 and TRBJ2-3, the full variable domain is DGGITQSPKYLFRKEGQNVTLSCEQNLNHDAMYWYRQDPGQGLRLIYYSQIVNDFQKGDIAEGYSVSREKKESFPLTVTSAQKNPTAFYLCASSYRGKAGDNTQYFGPGTRLTVL.

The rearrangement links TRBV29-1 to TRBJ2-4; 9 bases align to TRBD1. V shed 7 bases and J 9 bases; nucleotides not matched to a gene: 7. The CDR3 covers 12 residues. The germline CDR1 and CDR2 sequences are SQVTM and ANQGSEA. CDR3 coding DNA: TGCAGCGGACGACAGGGGGAAAGCATTCAGTACTTC. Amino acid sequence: CSGRQGESIQYF.

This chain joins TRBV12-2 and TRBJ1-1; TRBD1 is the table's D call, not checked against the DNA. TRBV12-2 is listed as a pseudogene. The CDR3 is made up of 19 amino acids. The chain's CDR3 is CASRLVIAATGVMNTEAFF. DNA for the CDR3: TGTGCAAGTCGCTTAGTTATTGCAGCGACAGGGGTGATGAACACTGAAGCTTTCTTT.

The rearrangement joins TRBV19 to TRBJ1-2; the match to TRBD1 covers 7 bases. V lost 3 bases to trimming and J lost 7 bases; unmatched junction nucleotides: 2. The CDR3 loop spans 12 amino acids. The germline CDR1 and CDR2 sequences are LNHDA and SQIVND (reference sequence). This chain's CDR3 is CASSMRQGGYTF. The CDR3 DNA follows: TGTGCCAGTAGTATGCGACAGGGTGGCTACACCTTC.

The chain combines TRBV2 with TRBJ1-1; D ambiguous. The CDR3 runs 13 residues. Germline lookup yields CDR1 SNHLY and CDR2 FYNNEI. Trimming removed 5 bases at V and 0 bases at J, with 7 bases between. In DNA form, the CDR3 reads TGTGCCAGCAGTTTCGGGTTGAACACTGAAGCTTTCTTT. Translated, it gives CASSFGLNTEAFF.

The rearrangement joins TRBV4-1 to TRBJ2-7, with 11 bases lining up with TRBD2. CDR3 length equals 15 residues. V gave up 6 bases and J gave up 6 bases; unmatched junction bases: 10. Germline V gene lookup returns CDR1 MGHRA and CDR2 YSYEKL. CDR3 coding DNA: TGCGCCAGCAGGTACAATAGCGGGGGGGAATCCGAGCAGTACTTC. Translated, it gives CASRYNSGGESEQYF.

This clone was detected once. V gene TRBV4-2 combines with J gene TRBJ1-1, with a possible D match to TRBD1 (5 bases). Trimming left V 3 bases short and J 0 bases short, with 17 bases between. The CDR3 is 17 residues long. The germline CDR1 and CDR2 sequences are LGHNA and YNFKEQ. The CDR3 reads CASSQDFWDLMNTEAFF. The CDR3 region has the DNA TGTGCCAGCAGCCAGGACTTTTGGGACTTAATGAACACTGAAGCTTTCTTT.

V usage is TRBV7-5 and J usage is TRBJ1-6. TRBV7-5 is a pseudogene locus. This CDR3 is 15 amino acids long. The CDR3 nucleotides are TGTGCCAGAAGCGTACGGGGGGATGAGTGGTCACCCCTCCACTTT. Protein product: CARSVRGDEWSPLHF.

DNA of the CDR3: TGTGCCAGCAGCTTGCGCGGGGGCACTGAAGCTTTCTTT. Protein product: CASSLRGGTEAFF. The gene calls are TRBV5-6 and TRBJ1-1, with a possible D match to TRBD1 (5 bases). V was cut by 1 base and J by 4 bases, with 8 bases left in between. This CDR3 region has 13 residues. Germline CDR1 reads SGHDT; CDR2 reads YYEEEE.

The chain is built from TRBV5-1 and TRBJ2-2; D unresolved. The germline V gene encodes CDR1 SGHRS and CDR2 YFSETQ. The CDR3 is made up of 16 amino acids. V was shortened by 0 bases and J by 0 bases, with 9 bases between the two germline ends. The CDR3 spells CASSLAAQTNTGELFF. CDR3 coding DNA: TGCGCCAGCAGCTTGGCAGCGCAAACGAACACCGGGGAGCTGTTTTTT.

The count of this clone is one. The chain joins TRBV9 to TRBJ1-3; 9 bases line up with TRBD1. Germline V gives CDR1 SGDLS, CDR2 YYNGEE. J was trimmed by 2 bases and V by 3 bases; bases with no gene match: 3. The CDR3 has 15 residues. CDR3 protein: CASSAQGATGNTIYF. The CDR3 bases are TGTGCCAGCAGCGCACAGGGGGCAACTGGAAACACCATATATTTT.

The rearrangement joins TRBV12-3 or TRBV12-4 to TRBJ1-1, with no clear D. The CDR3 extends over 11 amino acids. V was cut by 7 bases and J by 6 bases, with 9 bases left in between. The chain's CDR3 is CASTLAAEAFF. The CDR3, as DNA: TGTGCCAGCACCCTGGCGGCTGAAGCTTTCTTT.

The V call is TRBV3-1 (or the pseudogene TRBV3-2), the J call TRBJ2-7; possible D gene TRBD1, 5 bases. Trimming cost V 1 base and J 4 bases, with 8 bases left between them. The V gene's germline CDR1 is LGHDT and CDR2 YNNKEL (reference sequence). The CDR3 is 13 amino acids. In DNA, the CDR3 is TGTGCCAGCAGCCAAGGGGCAGGGTACGAGCAGTACTTC. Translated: CASSQGAGYEQYF.

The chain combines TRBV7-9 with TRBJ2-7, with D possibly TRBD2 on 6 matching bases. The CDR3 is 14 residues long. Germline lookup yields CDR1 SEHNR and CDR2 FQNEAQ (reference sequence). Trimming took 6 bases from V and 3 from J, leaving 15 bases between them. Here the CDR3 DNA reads TGTGCCAGCAGGCCCAAGGGCGGGGACTACGAGCAGTACTTC. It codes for CASRPKGGDYEQYF. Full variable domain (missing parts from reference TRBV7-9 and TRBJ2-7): DTGVSQNPRHKITKRGQNVTFRCDPISEHNRLYWYRQTLGQGPEFLTYFQNEAQLEKSRLLSDRFSAERPKGSFSTLEIQRTEQGDSAMYLCASRPKGGDYEQYFGPGTRLTVT.

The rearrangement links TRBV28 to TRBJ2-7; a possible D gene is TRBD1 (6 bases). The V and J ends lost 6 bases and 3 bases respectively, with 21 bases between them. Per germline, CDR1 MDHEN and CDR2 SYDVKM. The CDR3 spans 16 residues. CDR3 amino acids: CASSSPPQGSGYEQYF. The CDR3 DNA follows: TGTGCCAGCAGCTCCCCCCCACAGGGTTCGGGCTACGAGCAGTACTTC.

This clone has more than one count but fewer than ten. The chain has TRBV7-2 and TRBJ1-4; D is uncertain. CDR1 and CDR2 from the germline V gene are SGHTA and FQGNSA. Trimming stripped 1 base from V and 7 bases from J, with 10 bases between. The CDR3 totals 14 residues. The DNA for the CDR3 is TGTGCCAGCAGCTTAGGTTTGGGGAGTGAAAAACTGTTTTTT. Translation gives CASSLGLGSEKLFF.

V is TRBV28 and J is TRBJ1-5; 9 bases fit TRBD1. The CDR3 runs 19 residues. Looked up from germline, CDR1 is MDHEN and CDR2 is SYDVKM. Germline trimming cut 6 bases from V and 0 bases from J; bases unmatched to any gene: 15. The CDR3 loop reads CASSHEPGQGFYSNQPQHF. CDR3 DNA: TGTGCCAGCAGCCACGAACCGGGACAGGGATTCTATAGCAATCAGCCCCAGCATTTT.

The CDR3 loop reads CASSQELVPSFEGYTF. The CDR3 nucleotides are TGTGCCAGCAGCCAAGAACTGGTACCGAGCTTTGAAGGCTACACCTTC. The rearrangement joins TRBV14 to TRBJ1-2; D is ambiguous. The length of the CDR3 is 16 residues. Germline loops: CDR1 SGHDN, CDR2 FVKESK. Deletions cut 0 bases from V and 8 bases from J, with 19 bases between.

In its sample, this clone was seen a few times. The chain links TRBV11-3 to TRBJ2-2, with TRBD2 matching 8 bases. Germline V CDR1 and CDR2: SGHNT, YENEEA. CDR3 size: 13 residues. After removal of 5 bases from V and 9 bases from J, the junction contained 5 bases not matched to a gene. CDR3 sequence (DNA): TGTGCCAGCAGCCCCCGCGGGGGGAGGGAGCTGTTTTTT. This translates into CASSPRGGRELFF.

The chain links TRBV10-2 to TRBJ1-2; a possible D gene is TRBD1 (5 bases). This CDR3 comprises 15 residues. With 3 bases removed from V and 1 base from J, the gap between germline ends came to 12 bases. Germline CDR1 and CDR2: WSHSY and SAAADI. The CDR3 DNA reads TGCGCCAGCAGTGACTGGGGCTCCAATAACTATGGCTACACCTTC. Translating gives CASSDWGSNNYGYTF.

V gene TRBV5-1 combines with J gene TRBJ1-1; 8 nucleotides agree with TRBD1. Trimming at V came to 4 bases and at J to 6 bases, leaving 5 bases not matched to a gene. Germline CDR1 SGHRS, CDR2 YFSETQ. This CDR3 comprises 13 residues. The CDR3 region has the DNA TGCGCCAGCAGCAGGGGACAGGCCCCTGAAGCTTTCTTT. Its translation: CASSRGQAPEAFF.

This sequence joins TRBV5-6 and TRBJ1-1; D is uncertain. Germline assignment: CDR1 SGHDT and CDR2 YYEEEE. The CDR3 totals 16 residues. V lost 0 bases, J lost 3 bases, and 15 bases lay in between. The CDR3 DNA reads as TGTGCCAGCAGCTTGGGGCCCTCTGCAGGATACACTGAAGCTTTCTTT. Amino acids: CASSLGPSAGYTEAFF.

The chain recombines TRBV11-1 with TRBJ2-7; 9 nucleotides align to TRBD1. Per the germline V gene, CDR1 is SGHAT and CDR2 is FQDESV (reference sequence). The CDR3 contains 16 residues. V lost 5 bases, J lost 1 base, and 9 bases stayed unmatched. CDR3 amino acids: CASSHQSGQGSYEQYF. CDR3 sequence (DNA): TGTGCCAGCAGCCATCAGTCAGGACAGGGGTCCTACGAGCAGTACTTC.

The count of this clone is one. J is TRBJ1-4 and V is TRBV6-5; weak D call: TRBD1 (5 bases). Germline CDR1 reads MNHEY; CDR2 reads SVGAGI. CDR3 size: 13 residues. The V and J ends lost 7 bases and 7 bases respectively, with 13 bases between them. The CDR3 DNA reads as TGTGCCAGCACCAGGACATTTCTTGAAAAACTGTTTTTT. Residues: CASTRTFLEKLFF.

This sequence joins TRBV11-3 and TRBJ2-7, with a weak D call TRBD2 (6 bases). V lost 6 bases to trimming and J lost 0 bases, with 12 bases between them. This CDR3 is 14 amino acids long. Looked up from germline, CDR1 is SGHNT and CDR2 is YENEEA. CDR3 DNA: TGTGCCAGCAGGGACGCGGGGACCTCCTACGAGCAGTACTTC. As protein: CASRDAGTSYEQYF.

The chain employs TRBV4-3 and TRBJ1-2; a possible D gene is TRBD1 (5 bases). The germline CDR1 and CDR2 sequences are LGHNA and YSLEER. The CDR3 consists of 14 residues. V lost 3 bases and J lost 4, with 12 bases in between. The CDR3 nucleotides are TGCGCCAGCAGCCAGGCCGGGACTGGCTATGGCTACACCTTC. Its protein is CASSQAGTGYGYTF.